Listed here is a single TCR beta chain. Some clones are missing from TCRdb's copy, which holds only in-frame ones; the method was immunoSEQ multiplex PCR. The table lists around 2.1 million clones, 93% of them singletons. These data originate in a study of shared clonotypes between healthy human individuals. Naive CD8 cells comprised CD45RO-negative, CCR7-positively selected cells, excluding terminally differentiated effector memory CD45RA+ cells. V lost 2 bases and J lost 6, with 8 bases in between. This CDR3 has 13 amino acids. Germline lookup yields CDR1 MGHDK and CDR2 SYGVNS. The chain couples TRBV25-1 to TRBJ1-5; tentative D call: TRBD1 (5 bases). This receptor was identified in a man aged 18-30 years in good health. Some clones in this sample may be carry-over from other donors' samples. Sequencing was carried out using naive CD8+ T cells from PBMCs. The CDR3 spells CASSEGGFQPQHF. CDR3 nucleotide sequence: TGTGCCAGCAGTGAAGGGGGGTTTCAGCCCCAGCATTTT.